These 2 T cell receptor beta chains came from one sample sequenced in a study of blood T cell repertoires in COVID-19. Assay: immunoSEQ multiplex PCR; the TCRdb copy retains only in-frame clones and omits some. The sample carries a few hundred thousand clones, about 90% recorded once. The specimen was peripheral blood. These receptors originate from a woman aged 25 to 45 with COVID-19, enrolled during active disease.

This chain links TRBV6-1 with TRBJ1-5; no clear D gene. V was trimmed by 3 bases and J by 4 bases, leaving 10 bases between them. CDR1 MNHNS and CDR2 SASEGT come from the germline V gene. This CDR3 region has 14 residues. CDR3 residues: CASSDPGLNQPQHF. CDR3 DNA sequence: TGTGCCAGCAGTGATCCGGGTCTGAATCAGCCCCAGCATTTT.

The chain carries TRBV6-5 and TRBJ1-5; no firm D call. This CDR3 has 13 amino acids. With 0 bases removed from V and 7 bases from J, the gap between germline ends came to 7 bases. CDR1 MNHEY and CDR2 SVGAGI come from the germline V gene. The CDR3 is CASSYSYSQPQHF. In DNA form, the CDR3 reads TGTGCCAGCAGTTACTCATACAGCCAGCCCCAGCATTTT.